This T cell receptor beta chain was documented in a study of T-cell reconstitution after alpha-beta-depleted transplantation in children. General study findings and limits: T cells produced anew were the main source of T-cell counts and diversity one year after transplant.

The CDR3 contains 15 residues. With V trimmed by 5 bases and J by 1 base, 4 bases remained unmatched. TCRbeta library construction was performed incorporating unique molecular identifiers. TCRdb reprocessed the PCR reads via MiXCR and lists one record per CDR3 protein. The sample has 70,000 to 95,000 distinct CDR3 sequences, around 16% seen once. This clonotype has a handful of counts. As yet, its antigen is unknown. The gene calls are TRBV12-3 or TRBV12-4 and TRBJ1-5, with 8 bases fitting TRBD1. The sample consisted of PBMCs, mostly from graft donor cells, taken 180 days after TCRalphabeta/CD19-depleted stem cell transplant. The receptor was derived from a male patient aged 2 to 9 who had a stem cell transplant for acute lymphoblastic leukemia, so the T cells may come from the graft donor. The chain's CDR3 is CASSPRDRSNQPQHF. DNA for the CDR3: TGTGCCAGCAGTCCCCGGGACAGGAGCAATCAGCCCCAGCATTTT.